This is a list of T cell receptor beta chains from one sample in a study of CD8 T cells in ankylosing spondylitis. A single record per CDR3 protein comes from TCRdb applying MiXCR to the 5' RACE reads. This sample carries around 480,000 distinct CDR3 sequences, over 15% of them seen once, and the ten largest clones take over 1%. The sample was blood, either unsorted or a sorted T cell fraction (not recorded which). These receptors originate from a male donor with ankylosing spondylitis. Each CDR3 is given with its conserved first and last residue.

TRBV19	TRBJ1-5	CASSMWGYNQPQHF
TRBV11-2	TRBJ2-7	CASSLREGPYYEQYF
TRBV7-6	TRBJ1-6	CASSLAQNNSPLHF
TRBV4-2	TRBJ2-7	CASSQDLGQRAEQYF
TRBV5-5	TRBJ1-1	CASRLSLQGADTEAFF
TRBV5-1	TRBJ2-1	CASSLQGIYNEQFF
TRBV28	TRBJ2-7	CASSPPGTSPKEQYF
TRBV2	TRBJ2-5	CASSFAGTDKETQYF
TRBV21-1	TRBJ1-3	CASSKGTKDGGNTIYF
TRBV24-1	TRBJ2-5	CATSDRTGGAETQYF
TRBV29-1	TRBJ2-2	CSVDGTSGGRGTGELFF
TRBV20-1	TRBJ2-7	CSAHRDRSYEQYF
TRBV11-3	TRBJ2-1	CASTGGLTPYNEQFF
TRBV20-1	TRBJ1-5	CSARVGTDSNQPQHF
TRBV5-1	TRBJ1-6	CASSLEGGLNRSPLHF
TRBV14	TRBJ2-7	CASSPLAGASYEQYF
TRBV3-1	TRBJ2-5	CASCQDIANTQETQYF
TRBV6-2/TRBV6-3	TRBJ2-7	CASSSRLAGGWYEQYF
TRBV20-1	TRBJ2-1	CSASNFDGGGSYNEQFF
TRBV7-9	TRBJ2-3	CASSLDGPLADTQYF
TRBV7-9	TRBJ2-1	CASRSGTGTHNEQFF
TRBV9	TRBJ1-5	CASSVAGGNQPQHF
TRBV4-1	TRBJ2-3	CASRKRGGTDTQYF
TRBV2	TRBJ1-5	CASSEGGTGKGPQHF
TRBV6-5	TRBJ1-2	CASSYSQGGNYGYTF
TRBV6-1	TRBJ1-1	CASRGRGQGEKTEAFF
TRBV10-3	TRBJ2-3	CAIKAAGGSPDTQYF
TRBV12-3/TRBV12-4	TRBJ2-2	CASSPLGAHTGELFF
TRBV11-1	TRBJ2-7	CASSRAGTLTPYEQYF
TRBV29-1	TRBJ2-3	CSVDSWRGRADTQYF
TRBV3-1	TRBJ2-1	CASSQEWAEQFF
TRBV3-1	TRBJ1-2	CASSQVGRANYGYTF
TRBV7-6	TRBJ1-1	CASSPRQGGYTEAFF
TRBV12-3/TRBV12-4	TRBJ1-5	CASTEGAQPQHF
TRBV19	TRBJ1-4	CASRPGQVGRGLFF
TRBV6-5	TRBJ1-1	CASSYSRVTEAFF
TRBV10-3	TRBJ2-5	CAIGGLAGGPETQYF
TRBV24-1	TRBJ2-2	CATSEPTGGPYTGELFF
TRBV5-1	TRBJ1-1	CASSLAPANTEAFF
TRBV10-3	TRBJ1-5	CAISESGQSNQPQHF
TRBV28	TRBJ1-5	CASSPARGAQPQHF
TRBV20-1	TRBJ2-5	CSASRLAGETQYF
TRBV5-1	TRBJ1-1	CASSPSDTGREAFF
TRBV20-1	TRBJ2-5	CSALPDTYPTETQYF
TRBV3-1	TRBJ2-7	CASSQGQAAPYEQYF
TRBV2	TRBJ1-1	CASRGPENTEAFF
TRBV3-1	TRBJ1-1	CASSQTHTEAFF
TRBV9	TRBJ2-3	CASSVQVMGDTQYF
TRBV27	TRBJ1-5	CATLEPHRNNQPQHF
TRBV20-1	TRBJ1-2	CSAKADRVYYGYTF
TRBV1	TRBJ2-3	CTSSQDRGLEDTQYF
TRBV20-1	TRBJ1-3	CSASRQGPTRGNTIYF
TRBV30	TRBJ2-1	CAGGVQGYDEQFF
TRBV5-5	TRBJ1-4	CASSLAGRSNEKLFF
TRBV7-2	TRBJ2-1	CASSLDGTGVKNEQFF
TRBV9	TRBJ2-5	CASSTRQGEGTQYF
TRBV2	TRBJ1-2	CASSEPYGGENYGYTF